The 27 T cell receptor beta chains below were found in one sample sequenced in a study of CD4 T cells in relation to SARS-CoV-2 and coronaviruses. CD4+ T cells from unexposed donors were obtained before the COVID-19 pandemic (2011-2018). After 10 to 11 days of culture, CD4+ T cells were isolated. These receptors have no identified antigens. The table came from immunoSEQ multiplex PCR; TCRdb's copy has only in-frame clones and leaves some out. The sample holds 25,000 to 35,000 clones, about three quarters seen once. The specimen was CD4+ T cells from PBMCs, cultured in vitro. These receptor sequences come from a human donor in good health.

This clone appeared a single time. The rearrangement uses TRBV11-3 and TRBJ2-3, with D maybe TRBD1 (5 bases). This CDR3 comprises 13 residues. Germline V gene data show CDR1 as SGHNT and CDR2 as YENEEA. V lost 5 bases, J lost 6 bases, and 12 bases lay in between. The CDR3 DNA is TGTGCCAGCAGCCAGACAGCCCCGGATACGCAGTATTTT. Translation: CASSQTAPDTQYF.

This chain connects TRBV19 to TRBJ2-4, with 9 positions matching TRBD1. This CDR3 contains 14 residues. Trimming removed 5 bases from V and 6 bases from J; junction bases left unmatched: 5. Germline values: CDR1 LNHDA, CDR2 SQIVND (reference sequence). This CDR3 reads CASSPWTGVNIQYF. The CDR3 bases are TGTGCCAGTAGTCCCTGGACAGGGGTAAACATTCAGTACTTC. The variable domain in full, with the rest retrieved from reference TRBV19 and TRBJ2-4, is DGGITQSPKYLFRKEGQNVTLSCEQNLNHDAMYWYRQDPGQGLRLIYYSQIVNDFQKGDIAEGYSVSREKKESFPLTVTSAQKNPTAFYLCASSPWTGVNIQYFGAGTRLSVL.

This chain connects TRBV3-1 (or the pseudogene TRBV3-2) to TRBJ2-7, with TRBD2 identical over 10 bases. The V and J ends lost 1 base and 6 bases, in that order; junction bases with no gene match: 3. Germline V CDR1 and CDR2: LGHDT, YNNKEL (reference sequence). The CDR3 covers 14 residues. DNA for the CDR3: TGTGCCAGCAGCCAAGTGGGACTAGCGAGCGAGCAGTACTTC. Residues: CASSQVGLASEQYF.

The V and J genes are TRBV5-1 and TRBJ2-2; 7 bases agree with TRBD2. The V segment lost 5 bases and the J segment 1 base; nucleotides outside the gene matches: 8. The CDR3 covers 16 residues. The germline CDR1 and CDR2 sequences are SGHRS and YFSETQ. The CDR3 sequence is CASRTPSGENTGELFF. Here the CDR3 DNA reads TGCGCCAGCAGGACCCCCAGCGGGGAGAACACCGGGGAGCTGTTTTTT.

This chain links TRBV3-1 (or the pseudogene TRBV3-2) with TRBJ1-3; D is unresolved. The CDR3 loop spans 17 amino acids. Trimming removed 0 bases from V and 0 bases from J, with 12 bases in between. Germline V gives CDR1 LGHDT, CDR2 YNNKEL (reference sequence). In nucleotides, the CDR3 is TGTGCCAGCAGCCAAGATTACAGCCCGATCTCTGGAAACACCATATATTTT. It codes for CASSQDYSPISGNTIYF.

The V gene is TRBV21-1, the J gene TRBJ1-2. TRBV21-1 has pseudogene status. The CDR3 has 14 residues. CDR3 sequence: CASSSTSDIEGYTF. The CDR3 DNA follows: TGTGCCAGCAGCTCAACCTCAGATATTGAGGGCTACACCTTC.

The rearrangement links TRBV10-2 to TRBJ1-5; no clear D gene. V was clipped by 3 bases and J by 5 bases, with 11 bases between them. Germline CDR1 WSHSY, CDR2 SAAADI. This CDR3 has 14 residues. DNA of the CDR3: TGCGCCAGCAGTGACCCGACCGGTTATCAGCCCCAGCATTTT. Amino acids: CASSDPTGYQPQHF.

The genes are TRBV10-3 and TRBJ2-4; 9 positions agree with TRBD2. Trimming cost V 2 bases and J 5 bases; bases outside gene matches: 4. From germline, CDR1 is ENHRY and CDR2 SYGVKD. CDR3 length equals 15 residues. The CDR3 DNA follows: TGTGCCATCAGTGAGGGGCTAGCGGGGCAAAACATTCAGTACTTC. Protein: CAISEGLAGQNIQYF.

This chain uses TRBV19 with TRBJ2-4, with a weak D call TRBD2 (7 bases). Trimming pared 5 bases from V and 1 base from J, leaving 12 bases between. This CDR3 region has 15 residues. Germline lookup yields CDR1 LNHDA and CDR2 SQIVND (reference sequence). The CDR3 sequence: CASSDRGAAKNIQYF. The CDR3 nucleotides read TGTGCCAGTAGTGATCGGGGGGCGGCCAAAAACATTCAGTACTTC.

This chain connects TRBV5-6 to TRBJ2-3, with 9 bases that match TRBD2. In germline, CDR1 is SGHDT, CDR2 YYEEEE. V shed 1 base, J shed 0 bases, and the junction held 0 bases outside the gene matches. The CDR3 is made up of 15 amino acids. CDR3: CASSLTSGSTDTQYF. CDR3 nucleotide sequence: TGTGCCAGCAGCTTGACTAGCGGGAGCACAGATACGCAGTATTTT.

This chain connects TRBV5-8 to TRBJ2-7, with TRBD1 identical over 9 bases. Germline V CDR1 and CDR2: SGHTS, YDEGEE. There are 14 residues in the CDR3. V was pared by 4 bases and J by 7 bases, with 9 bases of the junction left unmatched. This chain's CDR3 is CASSHQQGAREQYF. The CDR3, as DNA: TGTGCCAGCAGCCACCAACAGGGGGCACGGGAGCAGTACTTC.

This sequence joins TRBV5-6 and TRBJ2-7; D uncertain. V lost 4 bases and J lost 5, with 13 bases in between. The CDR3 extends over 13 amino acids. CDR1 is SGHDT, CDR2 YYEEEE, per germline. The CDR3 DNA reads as TGTGCCAGCAGCCGCCACCGGTCCGACGAGCAGTACTTC. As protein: CASSRHRSDEQYF.

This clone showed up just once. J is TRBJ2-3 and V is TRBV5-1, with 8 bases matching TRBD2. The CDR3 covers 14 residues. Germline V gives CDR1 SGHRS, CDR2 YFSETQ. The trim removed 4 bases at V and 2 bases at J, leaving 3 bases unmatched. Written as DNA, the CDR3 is TGCGCCAGCAGCAGCGGACTAGCCACAGATACGCAGTATTTT. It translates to CASSSGLATDTQYF. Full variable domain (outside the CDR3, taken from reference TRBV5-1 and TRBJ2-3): KAGVTQTPRYLIKTRGQQVTLSCSPISGHRSVSWYQQTPGQGLQFLFEYFSETQRNKGNFPGRFSGRQFSNSRSEMNVSTLELGDSALYLCASSSGLATDTQYFGPGTRLTVL.

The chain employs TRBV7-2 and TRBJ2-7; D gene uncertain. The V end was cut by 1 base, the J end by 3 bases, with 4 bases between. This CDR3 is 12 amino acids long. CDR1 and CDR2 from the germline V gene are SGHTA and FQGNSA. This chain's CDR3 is CASSLDHYEQYF. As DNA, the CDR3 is TGTGCCAGCAGCTTAGACCACTACGAGCAGTACTTC.

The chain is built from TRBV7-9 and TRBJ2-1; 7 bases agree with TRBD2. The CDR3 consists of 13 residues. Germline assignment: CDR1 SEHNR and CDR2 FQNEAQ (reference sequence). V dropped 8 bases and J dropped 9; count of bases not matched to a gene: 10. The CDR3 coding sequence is TGTGCCAGCCCGCTCGGACCGGGGGGTGAGCAGTTCTTC. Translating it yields CASPLGPGGEQFF.

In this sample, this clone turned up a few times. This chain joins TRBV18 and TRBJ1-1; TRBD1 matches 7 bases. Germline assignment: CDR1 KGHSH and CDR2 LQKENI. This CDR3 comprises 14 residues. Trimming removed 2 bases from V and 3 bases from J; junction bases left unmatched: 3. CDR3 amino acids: CASSPSQGDTEAFF. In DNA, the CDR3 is TGTGCCAGCTCACCATCCCAGGGGGACACTGAAGCTTTCTTT.

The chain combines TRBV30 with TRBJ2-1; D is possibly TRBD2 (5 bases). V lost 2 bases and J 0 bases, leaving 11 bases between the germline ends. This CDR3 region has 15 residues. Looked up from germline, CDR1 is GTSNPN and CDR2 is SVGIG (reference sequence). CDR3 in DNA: TGTGCCTGGAGTTACGGGATGGCCTCCTACAATGAGCAGTTCTTC. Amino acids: CAWSYGMASYNEQFF.

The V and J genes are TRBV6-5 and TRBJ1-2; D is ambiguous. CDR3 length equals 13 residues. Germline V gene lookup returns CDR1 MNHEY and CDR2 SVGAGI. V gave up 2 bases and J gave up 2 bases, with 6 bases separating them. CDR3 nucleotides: TGTGCCAGCAGTTACGGCCAGAACTATGGCTACACCTTC. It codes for CASSYGQNYGYTF.

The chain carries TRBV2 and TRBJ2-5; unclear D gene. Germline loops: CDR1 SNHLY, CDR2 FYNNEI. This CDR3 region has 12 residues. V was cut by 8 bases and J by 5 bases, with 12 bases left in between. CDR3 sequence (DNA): TGTGCCAGCCGGAGCGATTTCGAGACCCAGTACTTC. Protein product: CASRSDFETQYF.

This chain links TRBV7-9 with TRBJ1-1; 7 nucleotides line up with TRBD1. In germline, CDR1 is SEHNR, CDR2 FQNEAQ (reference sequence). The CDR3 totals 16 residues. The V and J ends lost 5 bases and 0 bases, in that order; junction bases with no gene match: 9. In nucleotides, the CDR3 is TGTGCCAGCAGCCCGGGGACAGCCAACATGAACACTGAAGCTTTCTTT. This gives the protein CASSPGTANMNTEAFF.

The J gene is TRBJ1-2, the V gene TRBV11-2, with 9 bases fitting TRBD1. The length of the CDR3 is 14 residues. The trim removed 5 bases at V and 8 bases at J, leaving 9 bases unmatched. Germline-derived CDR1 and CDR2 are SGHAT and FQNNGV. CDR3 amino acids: CASSDTQGASGYTF. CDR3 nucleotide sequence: TGTGCCAGCAGCGATACACAGGGGGCTAGCGGCTACACCTTC.

In nucleotides, the CDR3 is TGTGCCAGCAGCTTACAGGGGTACGAGCAGTACTTC. It translates to CASSLQGYEQYF. V and J are TRBV5-5 and TRBJ2-7; 7 nucleotides match TRBD1. The CDR3 runs 12 residues. CDR1 is SGHKS and CDR2 is YYEKEE in the germline V gene (reference sequence). Unmatched junction bases numbered 0, after V lost 2 bases and J lost 4 bases.

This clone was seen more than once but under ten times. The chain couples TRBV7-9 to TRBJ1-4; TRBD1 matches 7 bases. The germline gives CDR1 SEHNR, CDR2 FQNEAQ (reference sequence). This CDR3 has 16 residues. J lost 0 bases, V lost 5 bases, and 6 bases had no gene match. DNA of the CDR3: TGTGCCAGCAGCACGGGACAGATGGCAACTAATGAAAAACTGTTTTTT. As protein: CASSTGQMATNEKLFF.

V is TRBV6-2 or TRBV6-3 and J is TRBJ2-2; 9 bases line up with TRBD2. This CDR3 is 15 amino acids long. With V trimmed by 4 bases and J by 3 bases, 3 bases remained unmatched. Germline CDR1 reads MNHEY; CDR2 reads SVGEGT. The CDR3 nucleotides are TGTGCCAGCAGTTTACGACTAGCGGACACCGGGGAGCTGTTTTTT. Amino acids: CASSLRLADTGELFF.

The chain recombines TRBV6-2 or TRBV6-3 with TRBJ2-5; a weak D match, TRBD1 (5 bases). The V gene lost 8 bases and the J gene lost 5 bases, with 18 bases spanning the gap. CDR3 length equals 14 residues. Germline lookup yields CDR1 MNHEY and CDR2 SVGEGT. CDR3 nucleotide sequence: TGTGCCAGCGGTTCTCAGATTAAGGGGGAGACCCAGTACTTC. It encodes CASGSQIKGETQYF.

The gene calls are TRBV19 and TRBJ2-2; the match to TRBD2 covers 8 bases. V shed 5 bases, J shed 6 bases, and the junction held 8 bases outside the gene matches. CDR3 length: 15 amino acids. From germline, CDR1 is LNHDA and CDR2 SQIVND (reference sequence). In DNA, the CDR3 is TGTGCCAGTAGTTCTCCGGGACTAGTAGCCGGGGAGCTGTTTTTT. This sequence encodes CASSSPGLVAGELFF.

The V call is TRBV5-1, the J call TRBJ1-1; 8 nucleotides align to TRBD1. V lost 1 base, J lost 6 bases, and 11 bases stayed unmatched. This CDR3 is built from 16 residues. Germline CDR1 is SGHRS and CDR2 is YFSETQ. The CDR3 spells CASSLYLAGGASEAFF. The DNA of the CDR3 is TGCGCCAGCAGCTTGTATTTGGCAGGGGGCGCTTCTGAAGCTTTCTTT.